The T cell receptor beta chain under discussion was sequenced for a study of beta chain features in type 1 diabetes. General study results and limits: Type 1 diabetes patients had fewer VDJ junction insertions and more deletions. Among patients with Type 1 diabetes, TCRB CDR3s were moderately but significantly shorter in every one of the four CD4+ subsets.

Worth noting for this clone: Antigen: not known.

The entirety of the isolated RNA underwent reverse transcription, so expressed TCRB transcripts were sequenced. Libraries were prepared by immunoSEQ multiplex PCR; TCRdb keeps only in-frame clonotypes and omits some of them. The data hold around 25,000 clones, with roughly two thirds observed a single time. Blood was drawn once from each donor into heparinised tubes. The draws averaged around 110 mL. Sorting of CD4+ naive, central memory, regulatory and stem cell-like memory cells was performed via CD45RO/CCR7/CD25/CD127/CD95/CD27. The ends were cut back, 4 bases at V and 5 bases at J, with 18 bases in the middle. This CDR3 has 16 residues. Germline CDR1 SEHNR, CDR2 FQNEAQ (reference sequence).

The rearrangement uses TRBV7-9 and TRBJ1-5; unclear D gene. The specimen sequenced was stem cell memory CD4+ T cells from blood. The receptor's source is a woman aged 40 to 50 with type 1 diabetes. The CDR3, as DNA: TGTGCCAGCAGCTCTACCAGAGGGTGGGATTATCAGCCCCAGCATTTT. It specifies CASSSTRGWDYQPQHF.